The 14 T cell receptor beta chains reported below all come from one sample, sequenced in a study of cytomegalovirus exposure and HLA in healthy donors. The PCR contained 60 Vbeta and 13 Jbeta primers. Using immunoSEQ multiplex PCR, the repertoire was profiled, and TCRdb retains in-frame clones only, with some absent. The table records some 59,000 clones, approximately 86% of them present only once. The sequencing sample was made of PBMCs. These receptors were taken from a woman aged 18-29 years in good health and CMV-seronegative.

This clone was seen once. The chain couples TRBV20-1 to TRBJ2-7; D gene uncertain. Deletions cut 6 bases from V and 5 bases from J, with 11 bases between. The CDR3 has 11 amino acids. CDR1 and CDR2 (germline): DFQATT, SNEGSKA (reference sequence). CDR3 in amino acids: CSAPRSNEQYF. The CDR3 DNA reads TGCAGTGCGCCTCGTAGTAACGAGCAGTACTTC.

The chain uses TRBV9 and TRBJ2-2; no definite D call. The CDR3 sequence is 13 residues long. V lost 4 bases, J lost 2 bases, and 6 bases lay in between. In germline, CDR1 is SGDLS, CDR2 YYNGEE. CDR3 nucleotides: TGTGCCAGCAGCAATAGAAACACCGGGGAGCTGTTTTTT. This codes for CASSNRNTGELFF.

The chain has TRBV11-2 and TRBJ1-5, with a possible D match to TRBD1 (5 bases). Trimming pared 5 bases from V and 4 bases from J, leaving 9 bases between. This CDR3 region has 13 residues. Germline-derived CDR1 and CDR2 are SGHAT and FQNNGV. CDR3 residues: CASSASGNQPQHF. The DNA for the CDR3 is TGTGCCAGCAGCGCATCAGGGAATCAGCCCCAGCATTTT.

V is TRBV9 and J is TRBJ1-6; D is uncertain. Germline CDR1 SGDLS, CDR2 YYNGEE. Trimming took 4 bases from V and 2 from J, leaving 13 bases between them. The CDR3 runs to 16 residues. This chain's CDR3 is CASSLDGGTYNSPLHF. The CDR3, as DNA: TGTGCCAGCAGCTTAGATGGAGGGACCTATAATTCACCCCTCCACTTT.

The genes are TRBV11-2 and TRBJ1-5; possibly TRBD1 for D (6 bases). Germline V gene lookup returns CDR1 SGHAT and CDR2 FQNNGV. The CDR3 runs to 14 residues. The V and J ends lost 1 base and 6 bases respectively, with 10 bases between them. The CDR3 is CASSLVGGGQPQHF. In DNA form, the CDR3 reads TGTGCCAGCAGCTTAGTAGGGGGGGGTCAGCCCCAGCATTTT.

The chain employs TRBV6-6 and TRBJ1-5; 8 bases are shared with TRBD1. The ends lost 7 bases at V and 4 bases at J; junction bases unmatched: 9. Germline loops: CDR1 MNHNY, CDR2 SVGAGI (reference sequence). This CDR3 region has 15 residues. The CDR3 DNA reads TGTGCCAGCATCCCGGGACAGGCTAGTAATCAGCCCCAGCATTTT. This translates into CASIPGQASNQPQHF.

The rearrangement joins TRBV5-1 to TRBJ2-2; no firm D call. Germline-derived CDR1 and CDR2 are SGHRS and YFSETQ. The V end lost 0 bases, the J end lost 4 bases, and 7 bases lay between the germline ends. There are 14 residues in the CDR3. CDR3 DNA sequence: TGCGCCAGCAGCTTGGAAGTCGGCACCGGGGAGCTGTTTTTT. Translating it yields CASSLEVGTGELFF.

This clone occurred once. The chain's CDR3 is CASSPQGNTGELFF. The DNA of the CDR3 is TGTGCCAGCAGCCCCCAGGGTAACACCGGGGAGCTGTTTTTT. The rearrangement uses TRBV7-3 and TRBJ2-2; D might be TRBD1 (5 bases). There are 14 residues in the CDR3. Germline loops: CDR1 SGHTA, CDR2 FQGTGA. V lost 5 bases and J lost 2, with 9 bases in between.

V gene TRBV28 combines with J gene TRBJ1-4, with D perhaps TRBD1 (6 bases). Germline V gene sequence: CDR1 MDHEN, CDR2 SYDVKM. The CDR3 is made up of 14 amino acids. V lost 5 bases and J lost 3, with 10 bases in between. The CDR3 here is CASSLDRPNEKLFF. In DNA form, the CDR3 reads TGTGCCAGCAGTCTCGACAGGCCTAATGAAAAACTGTTTTTT.

The V and J genes are TRBV28 and TRBJ2-7; 9 bases are a match to TRBD1. Looked up from germline, CDR1 is MDHEN and CDR2 is SYDVKM. Trimming removed 7 bases from V and 5 bases from J; junction bases left unmatched: 6. The CDR3 spans 13 residues. CDR3 sequence (DNA): TGTGCCAGCATCAACAGGGGGCAGAACGAGCAGTACTTC. This codes for CASINRGQNEQYF.

The chain couples TRBV21-1 to TRBJ2-7; the listed D gene, TRBD1, was not tested against the DNA. TRBV21-1 is classified as a pseudogene. The CDR3 sequence is 19 residues long. CDR3 nucleotide sequence: TGTGCCAGCTTTGGTGGGTGTTATCAGTCGGGACAGGGTGTTTGCGAGCAGTACTTC. The encoded protein is CASFGGCYQSGQGVCEQYF.

The V and J genes are TRBV29-1 and TRBJ2-7, with a possible D match to TRBD1 (5 bases). Germline V lookup: CDR1 SQVTM, CDR2 ANQGSEA. The CDR3 has 12 amino acids. Between the trimmed V and J ends, which lost 3 bases and 2 bases, there was a span of 8 bases. CDR3 DNA sequence: TGCAGCGTTGAGGACACCGCCTACGAGCAGTACTTC. Protein: CSVEDTAYEQYF.

This sequence joins TRBV4-1 and TRBJ1-1, with TRBD1 matching 11 bases. CDR1 and CDR2 (germline): MGHRA, YSYEKL. There are 15 residues in the CDR3. Losses at the gene ends were 0 bases for V and 11 bases for J; bases not matched to a gene: 8. CDR3: CASSQDIGTGGWAFF. CDR3 sequence (DNA): TGCGCCAGCAGCCAAGATATCGGGACAGGGGGTTGGGCTTTCTTT.

This chain links TRBV4-2 with TRBJ2-2, with 13 positions matching TRBD2. Trimming removed 4 bases from V and 7 bases from J; junction bases left unmatched: 9. The CDR3 has 17 amino acids. Germline V gene sequence: CDR1 LGHNA, CDR2 YNFKEQ. The chain's CDR3 is CASSPQPGLAGVGELFF. In DNA form, the CDR3 reads TGTGCCAGCAGCCCCCAACCCGGACTAGCGGGAGTCGGGGAGCTGTTTTTT.